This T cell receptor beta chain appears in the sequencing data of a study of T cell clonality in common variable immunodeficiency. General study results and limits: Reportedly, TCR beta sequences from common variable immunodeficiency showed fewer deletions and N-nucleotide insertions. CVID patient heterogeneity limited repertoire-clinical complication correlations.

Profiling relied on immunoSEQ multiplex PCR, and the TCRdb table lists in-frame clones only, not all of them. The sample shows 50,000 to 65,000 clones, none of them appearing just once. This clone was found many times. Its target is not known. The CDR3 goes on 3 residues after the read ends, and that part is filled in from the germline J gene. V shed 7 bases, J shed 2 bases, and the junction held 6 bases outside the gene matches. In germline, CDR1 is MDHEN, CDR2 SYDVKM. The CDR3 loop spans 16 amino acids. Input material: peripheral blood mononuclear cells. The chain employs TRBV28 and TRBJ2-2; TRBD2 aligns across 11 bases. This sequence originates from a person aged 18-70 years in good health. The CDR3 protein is CASTVAGGPNTGELFF. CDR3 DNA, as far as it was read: TGTGCCAGCACCGTAGCGGGAGGGCCCAACACCGGGGAG.